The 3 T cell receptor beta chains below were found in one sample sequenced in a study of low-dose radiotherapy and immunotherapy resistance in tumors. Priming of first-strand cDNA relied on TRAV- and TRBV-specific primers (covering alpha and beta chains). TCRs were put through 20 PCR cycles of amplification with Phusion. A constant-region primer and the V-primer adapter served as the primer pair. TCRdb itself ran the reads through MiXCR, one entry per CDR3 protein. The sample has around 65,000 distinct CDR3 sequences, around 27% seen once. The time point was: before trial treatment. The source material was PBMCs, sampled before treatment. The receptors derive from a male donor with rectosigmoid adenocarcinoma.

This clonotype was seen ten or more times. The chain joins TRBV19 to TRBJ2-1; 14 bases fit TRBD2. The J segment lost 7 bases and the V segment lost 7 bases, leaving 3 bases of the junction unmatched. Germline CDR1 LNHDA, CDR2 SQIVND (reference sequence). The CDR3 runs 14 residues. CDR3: CASKTSGRGNEQFF. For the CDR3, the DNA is TGTGCCAGTAAGACTAGCGGGAGGGGTAATGAGCAGTTCTTC.

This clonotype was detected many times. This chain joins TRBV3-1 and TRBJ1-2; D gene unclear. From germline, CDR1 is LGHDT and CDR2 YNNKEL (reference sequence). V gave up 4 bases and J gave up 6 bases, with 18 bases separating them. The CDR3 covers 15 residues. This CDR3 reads CASSLQYRGKDGYTF. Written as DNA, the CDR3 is TGTGCCAGCAGCCTACAATACAGAGGGAAGGATGGCTACACCTTC.

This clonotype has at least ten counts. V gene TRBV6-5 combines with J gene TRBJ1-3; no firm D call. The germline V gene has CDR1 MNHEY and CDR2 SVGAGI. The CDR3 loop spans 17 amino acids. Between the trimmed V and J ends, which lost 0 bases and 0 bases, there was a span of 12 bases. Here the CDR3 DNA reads TGTGCCAGCAGTTACTCGAGGCGGAGGGACTCTGGAAACACCATATATTTT. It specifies CASSYSRRRDSGNTIYF.